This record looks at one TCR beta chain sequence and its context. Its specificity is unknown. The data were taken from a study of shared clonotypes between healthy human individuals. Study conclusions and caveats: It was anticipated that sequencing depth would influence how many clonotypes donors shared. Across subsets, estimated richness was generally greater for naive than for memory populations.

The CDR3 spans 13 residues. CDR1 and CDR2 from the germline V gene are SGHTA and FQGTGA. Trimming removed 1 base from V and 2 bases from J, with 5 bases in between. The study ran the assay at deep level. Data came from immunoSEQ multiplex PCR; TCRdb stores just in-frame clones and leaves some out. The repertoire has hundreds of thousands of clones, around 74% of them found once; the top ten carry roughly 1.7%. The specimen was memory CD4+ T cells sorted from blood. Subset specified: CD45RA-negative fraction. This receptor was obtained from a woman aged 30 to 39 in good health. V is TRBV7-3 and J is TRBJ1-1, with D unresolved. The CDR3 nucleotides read TGTGCCAGCAGCTTAATGGGAAACACTGAAGCTTTCTTT. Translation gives CASSLMGNTEAFF. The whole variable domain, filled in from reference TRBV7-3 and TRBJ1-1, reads GAGVSQTPSNKVTEKGKYVELRCDPISGHTALYWYRQSLGQGPEFLIYFQGTGAADDSGLPNDRFFAVRPEGSVSTLKIQRTERGDSAVYLCASSLMGNTEAFFGQGTRLTVV.